These 16 T cell receptor beta chains were sequenced from one sample in a study of radiation and T cells in renal cell carcinoma. Time point meaning: blood 2 weeks post-SBRT. Treatment described: 15 Gy SBRT to primary tumor, nephrectomy 4 weeks later. The method was immunoSEQ multiplex PCR; TCRdb's version includes in-frame clones alone and lacks a portion of them. The sample has some 120,000 clones, 75% to 85% seen once; the top ten hold over 1.5%. The source material was blood, sampled from a patient whose treatment included radiotherapy and nephrectomy. These receptors came from a woman in her fifties or sixties with renal cell carcinoma.

This chain connects TRBV5-6 to TRBJ2-7, with D hard to call. The CDR3 totals 14 residues. The germline V and J ends were trimmed by 2 bases and 3 bases, with 12 bases remaining between them. The V gene's germline CDR1 is SGHDT and CDR2 YYEEEE. The CDR3 region is CASSFIRNSYEQYF. CDR3 coding DNA: TGTGCCAGCAGCTTTATAAGGAACAGCTACGAGCAGTACTTC. The variable domain in full, with the rest retrieved from reference TRBV5-6 and TRBJ2-7, is DAGVTQSPTHLIKTRGQQVTLRCSPKSGHDTVSWYQQALGQGPQFIFQYYEEEERQRGNFPDRFSGHQFPNYSSELNVNALLLGDSALYLCASSFIRNSYEQYFGPGTRLTVT.

The rearrangement links TRBV7-9 to TRBJ2-2; 9 bases are a match to TRBD1. The J segment lost 4 bases and the V segment lost 5 bases, leaving 5 bases of the junction unmatched. Germline assignment: CDR1 SEHNR and CDR2 FQNEAQ (reference sequence). The CDR3 loop spans 15 amino acids. In nucleotides, the CDR3 is TGTGCCAGCAGCAGCCGGGACAGGGTCACCGGGGAGCTGTTTTTT. It specifies CASSSRDRVTGELFF.

This clone was detected only a few times. V gene TRBV2 combines with J gene TRBJ1-5, with D unresolved. Germline V gene lookup returns CDR1 SNHLY and CDR2 FYNNEI. There are 15 residues in the CDR3. V was shortened by 6 bases and J by 7 bases, with 19 bases between the two germline ends. DNA for the CDR3: TGTGCCAGCAGGGTAAACCAGAGAGGTATGCAGCCCCAGCATTTT. Translating gives CASRVNQRGMQPQHF.

V usage is TRBV10-3 and J usage is TRBJ2-3; 7 nucleotides line up with TRBD1. V shed 4 bases and J 2 bases; nucleotides not matched to a gene: 9. The CDR3 is made up of 16 amino acids. CDR1 and CDR2 (germline): ENHRY, SYGVKD. For the CDR3, the DNA is TGTGCCATCAGTGTCCTGGCAGGGGGTTCCACAGATACGCAGTATTTT. The encoded protein is CAISVLAGGSTDTQYF.

The V call is TRBV9, the J call TRBJ1-4; no reliable D call. Germline assignment: CDR1 SGDLS and CDR2 YYNGEE. The CDR3 covers 14 residues. V was pared by 0 bases and J by 10 bases, with 13 bases between. CDR3 region: CASSVARKSGKLFF. In DNA, the CDR3 is TGTGCCAGCAGCGTAGCTAGGAAGTCCGGAAAACTGTTTTTT.

The chain's CDR3 is CASSQTGPLGGYEQFF. In DNA, the CDR3 is TGTGCCAGCTCGCAGACGGGACCATTGGGAGGCTATGAGCAGTTCTTC. J is TRBJ2-1 and V is TRBV18; a possible D gene is TRBD2 (6 bases). Germline CDR1 reads KGHSH; CDR2 reads LQKENI. V was shortened by 6 bases and J by 8 bases, with 23 bases between the two germline ends. This CDR3 has 16 residues. Looking up the rest from reference TRBV18 and TRBJ2-1 gives the full variable domain: NAGVMQNPRHLVRRRGQEARLRCSPMKGHSHVYWYRQLPEEGLKFMVYLQKENIIDESGMPKERFSAEFPKEGPSILRIQQVVRGDSAAYFCASSQTGPLGGYEQFFGPGTRLTVL.

The chain employs TRBV19 and TRBJ1-1; 7 nucleotides agree with TRBD1. CDR3 length: 12 residues. Per the germline V gene, CDR1 is LNHDA and CDR2 is SQIVND (reference sequence). V shed 3 bases, J shed 11 bases, and the junction held 6 bases outside the gene matches. CDR3 DNA sequence: TGTGCCAGTAGTATGTGGTCCAGGGGGGCTTTCTTT. Amino acids: CASSMWSRGAFF.

This chain connects TRBV6-5 to TRBJ1-4, with D unclear. V shed 6 bases and J shed 8 bases, with 4 bases lying between them. The CDR3 spans 10 residues. Per germline, CDR1 MNHEY and CDR2 SVGAGI. DNA for the CDR3: TGTGCCAGCAGGGACGAAAAACTGTTTTTT. It is translated as CASRDEKLFF.

The chain recombines TRBV7-3 with TRBJ2-5; D may be TRBD2 (6 bases). The CDR3 length is 13 residues. The V gene's germline CDR1 is SGHTA and CDR2 FQGTGA. Trimming pared 0 bases from V and 5 bases from J, leaving 7 bases between. DNA for the CDR3: TGTGCCAGCAGCTTAACCCTAGCGGAGACCCAGTACTTC. This translates into CASSLTLAETQYF.

This clone appeared a few times. The chain joins TRBV14 to TRBJ1-4; D not certain. The ends were cut back, 1 base at V and 0 bases at J, with 9 bases in the middle. The CDR3 is 16 amino acids. Germline loops: CDR1 SGHDN, CDR2 FVKESK. The CDR3 DNA sequence: TGTGCCAGCAGCCAAGGGGCCGTTGCAACTAATGAAAAACTGTTTTTT. Its protein product is CASSQGAVATNEKLFF.

The chain couples TRBV6-5 to TRBJ1-1; TRBD1 matches 9 bases. The CDR3 extends over 14 amino acids. Germline CDR1 is MNHEY and CDR2 is SVGAGI. The junction had 8 bases not matched to a gene; V was cut back by 6 bases and J by 6 bases. CDR3 sequence reads: CASRVDRGNPEAFF. CDR3 DNA: TGTGCCAGCAGGGTGGACAGGGGCAACCCTGAAGCTTTCTTT.

DNA of the CDR3: TGTGCCAGCAGCTTGAGAGGGGGAAACACCATATATTTT. Its translation: CASSLRGGNTIYF. This chain uses TRBV5-8 with TRBJ1-3; no definite D call. Germline loops: CDR1 SGHTS, CDR2 YDEGEE. With 1 base removed from V and 4 bases from J, the gap between germline ends came to 6 bases. The CDR3 covers 13 residues. Filled out from reference TRBV5-8 and TRBJ1-3, the complete variable domain reads EAGVTQSPTHLIKTRGQQATLRCSPISGHTSVYWYQQALGLGLQFLLWYDEGEERNRGNFPPRFSGRQFPNYSSELNVNALELEDSALYLCASSLRGGNTIYFGEGSWLTVV.

The chain recombines TRBV23-1 with TRBJ2-4; no firm D call. TRBV23-1 is sorted into the ORF group, with uncertain function. CDR3 length equals 15 residues. Trimming cost V 4 bases and J 0 bases, with 10 bases left between them. CDR3 amino acids: CASSPYTLAKNIQYF. The CDR3 bases are TGCGCCAGCAGTCCCTACACTCTAGCCAAAAACATTCAGTACTTC.

The CDR3 reads CASSPGQGSLFTEAFF. CDR3 coding DNA: TGCGCCAGCAGCCCGGGACAGGGTAGTTTGTTCACTGAAGCTTTCTTT. This rearrangement joins TRBV5-1 to TRBJ1-1; 9 nucleotides agree with TRBD1. V lost 4 bases, J lost 4 bases, and 11 bases stayed unmatched. The V gene's germline CDR1 is SGHRS and CDR2 YFSETQ. CDR3 length: 16 residues.

The chain joins TRBV18 to TRBJ2-7; 7 bases agree with TRBD2. The V gene's germline CDR1 is KGHSH and CDR2 LQKENI. V lost 1 base and J lost 4; bases outside the gene matches: 16. The CDR3 is made up of 18 amino acids. The CDR3 spells CASSPLPFTAGRFYEQYF. CDR3 coding DNA: TGTGCCAGCTCACCACTACCTTTCACAGCGGGACGGTTTTACGAGCAGTACTTC.

The chain employs TRBV5-1 and TRBJ1-2; 9 positions agree with TRBD1. The length of the CDR3 is 14 residues. Germline V gives CDR1 SGHRS, CDR2 YFSETQ. Germline trimming cut 0 bases from V and 6 bases from J; bases unmatched to any gene: 3. The CDR3 DNA follows: TGCGCCAGCAGCTTGGGGACAGGGGCGGATGGCTACACCTTC. It translates to CASSLGTGADGYTF.